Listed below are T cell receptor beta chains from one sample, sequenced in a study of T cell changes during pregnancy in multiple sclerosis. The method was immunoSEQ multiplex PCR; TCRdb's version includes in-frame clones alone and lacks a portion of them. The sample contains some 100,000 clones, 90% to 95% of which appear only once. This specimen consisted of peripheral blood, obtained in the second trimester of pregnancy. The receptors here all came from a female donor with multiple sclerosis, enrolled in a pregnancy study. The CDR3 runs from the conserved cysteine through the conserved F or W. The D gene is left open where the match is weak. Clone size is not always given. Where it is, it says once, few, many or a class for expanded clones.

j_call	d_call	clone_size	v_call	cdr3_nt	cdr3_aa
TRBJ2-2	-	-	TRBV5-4	TGTGCCAGCAGCTTGGACTACGGGGAGACTACCGGGGAGCTGTTTTTT	CASSLDYGETTGELFF
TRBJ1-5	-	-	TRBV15	TGTGCCACCAGCAGAGATCGCGGTAGCAATCAGCCCCAGCATTTT	CATSRDRGSNQPQHF
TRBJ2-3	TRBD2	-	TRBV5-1	TGCGCCAGCAGCTTGGAAGTAGCGGGAGGGGCAGATACGCAGTATTTT	CASSLEVAGGADTQYF
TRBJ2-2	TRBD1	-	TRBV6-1	TGTGCCAGCAGTGAAAACAGGGGTGCCGGGGAGCTGTTTTTT	CASSENRGAGELFF
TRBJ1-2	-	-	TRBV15	TGTGCCACCAGTTGGAGGGCACCTCCTCCCTATGGCTACACCTTC	CATSWRAPPPYGYTF
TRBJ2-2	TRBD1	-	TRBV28	TGTGCCAGCAGGCTCGGACAGGTGAACACCGGGGAGCTGTTTTTT	CASRLGQVNTGELFF
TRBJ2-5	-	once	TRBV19	TGTGCCAGTAGTATAGATACGGGACTCATAGAGACCCAGTACTTC	CASSIDTGLIETQYF
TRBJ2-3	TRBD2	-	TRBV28	TGTGCCAGCAGGACGGGAGGGCTAGCGGGAGTAGCAGATACGCAGTATTTT	CASRTGGLAGVADTQYF
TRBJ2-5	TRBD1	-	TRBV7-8	TGTGCCAGCAGCTCTAGACAGGGCCAAGAGACCCAGTACTTC	CASSSRQGQETQYF
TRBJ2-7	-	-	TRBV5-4	TGTGCCAGCAGCCCCCCGGCAGGCGAGCAGTACTTC	CASSPPAGEQYF
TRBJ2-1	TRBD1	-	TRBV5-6	TGTGCCAGCAGCTTGGGTGGGACAGGGATTTACAATGAGCAGTTCTTC	CASSLGGTGIYNEQFF
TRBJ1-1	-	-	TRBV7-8	TGTGCCAGCAGCTTAGAAGTCCAGGGATCCGAAGCTTTCTTT	CASSLEVQGSEAFF
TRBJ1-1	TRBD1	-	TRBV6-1	TGTGCCAGCAGTGGACAGACAGGGGGTAACACTGAAGCTTTCTTT	CASSGQTGGNTEAFF
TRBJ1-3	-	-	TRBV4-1	TGCGCCAGCAGTCAACCTCAGGTCGCTGGAAACACCATATATTTT	CASSQPQVAGNTIYF
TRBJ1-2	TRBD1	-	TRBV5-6	TGTGCCAGCAGCAAACGGACAGGGGGGAACTATGGCTACACCTTC	CASSKRTGGNYGYTF
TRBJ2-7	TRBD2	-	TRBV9	TGTGCCAGCAGCGCCGTAGCGGGAGCTTACGAGCAGTACTTC	CASSAVAGAYEQYF
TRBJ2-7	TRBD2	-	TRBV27	TGTGCCAGCAGTTTTTCTGCGGGGATAGCGGGAGACCTGTTCTACGAGCAGTACTTC	CASSFSAGIAGDLFYEQYF
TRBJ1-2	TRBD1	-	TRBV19	TGTGCTAGTAGTCGAGGACAGGGAAACCCAATCCATGGCTACACCTTC	CASSRGQGNPIHGYTF
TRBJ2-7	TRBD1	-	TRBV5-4	TGTGCCAGCAGCCTGGGGGACAGTAGCTCCTACGAGCAGTACTTC	CASSLGDSSSYEQYF
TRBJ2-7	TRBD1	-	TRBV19	TGTGCCAGTACCATCAAGAAGGACAGGGGGAGTTACGAGCAGTACTTC	CASTIKKDRGSYEQYF
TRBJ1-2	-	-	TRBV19	TGTGCCAGTAGCCCGGGGACTAACTATGGCTACACCTTC	CASSPGTNYGYTF
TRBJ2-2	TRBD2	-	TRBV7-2	TGTGCCAGCAGCTACCCGGGACTAGGGGCAAACACCGGGGAGCTGTTTTTT	CASSYPGLGANTGELFF